The 25 T cell receptor beta chains reported below all come from one sample, sequenced in a study of shared clonotypes between healthy human individuals. TCRdb keeps only in-frame clones here, not all; method: immunoSEQ multiplex PCR. The table includes some 2,000,000 clones, 95% detected once. The material sequenced was naive CD4+ T cells sorted from blood. As for subset: CD45RA+ positively selected. The receptors here all came from a man younger than 35 in good health.

As regards this clone: Within the sample, other DNA sequences also encode this same CDR3. The V gene is TRBV7-3, the J gene TRBJ2-5; perhaps TRBD1 as D (6 bases). With 3 bases removed from V and 1 base from J, the gap between germline ends came to 6 bases. The CDR3 length is 13 residues. Germline V gene sequence: CDR1 SGHTA, CDR2 FQGTGA. In DNA form, the CDR3 reads TGTGCCAGCAGCTTGGGGGCCCAAGAGACCCAGTACTTC. This translates into CASSLGAQETQYF. The whole variable domain, remainder taken from reference TRBV7-3 and TRBJ2-5, is GAGVSQTPSNKVTEKGKYVELRCDPISGHTALYWYRQSLGQGPEFLIYFQGTGAADDSGLPNDRFFAVRPEGSVSTLKIQRTERGDSAVYLCASSLGAQETQYFGPGTRLLVL.

V usage is TRBV5-1 and J usage is TRBJ2-5, with D maybe TRBD2 (6 bases). Between the trimmed V and J ends, which lost 3 bases and 4 bases, there was a span of 16 bases. From germline, CDR1 is SGHRS and CDR2 YFSETQ. The CDR3 extends over 15 amino acids. CDR3 bases: TGCGCCAGCAGCTCGGGTCCTCTCGGGGGAGAGACCCAGTACTTC. Translated: CASSSGPLGGETQYF. Full variable domain (rest looked up from reference TRBV5-1 and TRBJ2-5): KAGVTQTPRYLIKTRGQQVTLSCSPISGHRSVSWYQQTPGQGLQFLFEYFSETQRNKGNFPGRFSGRQFSNSRSEMNVSTLELGDSALYLCASSSGPLGGETQYFGPGTRLLVL.

This chain connects TRBV10-2 to TRBJ2-5, with a weak D call TRBD2 (5 bases). This CDR3 has 12 amino acids. The V gene lost 5 bases and the J gene lost 5 bases, with 9 bases spanning the gap. Per the germline V gene, CDR1 is WSHSY and CDR2 is SAAADI. The CDR3 DNA reads TGCGCCAGCAGTTTAGGGAGCGAGACCCAGTACTTC. It specifies CASSLGSETQYF.

V gene TRBV18 combines with J gene TRBJ2-5; 9 bases agree with TRBD2. Germline V gives CDR1 KGHSH, CDR2 LQKENI. The CDR3 is 17 amino acids. With V trimmed by 2 bases and J by 7 bases, 14 bases remained unmatched. CDR3 nucleotides: TGTGCCAGCTCACCAGACGAGGGACTAGCACCTGGGGTGACCCAGTACTTC. This encodes CASSPDEGLAPGVTQYF.

J is TRBJ2-1 and V is TRBV27; D may match TRBD1 or TRBD2 (5 bases each). The V gene lost 1 base and the J gene lost 5 bases, with 15 bases spanning the gap. Germline V lookup: CDR1 MNHEY, CDR2 SMNVEV (reference sequence). The CDR3 consists of 16 residues. The CDR3 DNA sequence: TGTGCCAGCAGTTTATGGGTGCCACGGGGCCACAATGAGCAGTTCTTC. Protein product: CASSLWVPRGHNEQFF.

V gene TRBV18 combines with J gene TRBJ2-1; either TRBD1 or TRBD2 may fit D (5 bases each). Germline CDR1 and CDR2: KGHSH and LQKENI. Trimming left V 3 bases short and J 10 bases short, with 16 bases between. This CDR3 region has 14 residues. The DNA for the CDR3 is TGTGCCAGCTCACCTTCGCCGCAGGGACGAGAGCAGTTCTTC. Encoded protein: CASSPSPQGREQFF.

The V gene is TRBV18, the J gene TRBJ2-7; D tentatively reads TRBD1 or TRBD2 (5 bases each). V lost 2 bases, J lost 5 bases, and 16 bases lay in between. The CDR3 spans 15 residues. CDR1 and CDR2 from the germline V gene are KGHSH and LQKENI. The CDR3 region is CASSPGPGLANEQYF. CDR3 DNA: TGTGCCAGCTCACCAGGGCCGGGGCTAGCCAACGAGCAGTACTTC.

The chain uses TRBV10-3 and TRBJ2-1, with D possibly TRBD2 on 6 matching bases. Deletions cut 6 bases from V and 5 bases from J, with 20 bases between. There are 16 residues in the CDR3. Germline V lookup: CDR1 ENHRY, CDR2 SYGVKD. The CDR3 sequence: CAISRDVGGRDNEQFF. The DNA of the CDR3 is TGTGCCATCAGCCGGGACGTCGGGGGACGAGACAATGAGCAGTTCTTC.

This chain joins TRBV10-3 and TRBJ2-6; D is ambiguous. Germline CDR1 reads ENHRY; CDR2 reads SYGVKD. V dropped 7 bases and J dropped 1 base, with 8 bases sitting between them. This CDR3 region has 14 residues. CDR3 sequence (DNA): TGTGCCATCACCGAGGTTTCTGGGGCCAACGTCCTGACTTTC. It yields the protein CAITEVSGANVLTF.

In its sample, this clone was seen many times. The DNA of the CDR3 is TGTGCCAGCAGTGACCCTTCAGGTACAACCCAGCCCCAGCATTTT. The encoded protein is CASSDPSGTTQPQHF. The chain couples TRBV6-6 to TRBJ1-5; D remains unclear. Deletions cut 5 bases from V and 7 bases from J, with 18 bases between. The CDR3 sequence is 15 residues long. Germline values: CDR1 MNHNY, CDR2 SVGAGI (reference sequence).

As regards this clone: This sample also contains other DNA sequences that code for the same CDR3. The J gene is TRBJ2-7, the V gene TRBV27; 7 bases line up with TRBD2. The CDR3 is made up of 11 amino acids. Per germline, CDR1 MNHEY and CDR2 SMNVEV (reference sequence). With V trimmed by 6 bases and J by 7 bases, 3 bases remained unmatched. CDR3 sequence reads: CASSSGGEQYF. CDR3 in DNA: TGTGCCAGCAGCTCCGGGGGGGAGCAGTACTTC.

The chain links TRBV4-3 to TRBJ2-3; 7 nucleotides line up with TRBD2. The CDR3 runs 15 residues. The V gene end was trimmed by 1 base and the J gene end by 6 bases; junction bases not matched to a gene: 7. In germline, CDR1 is LGHNA, CDR2 YSLEER. In nucleotides, the CDR3 is TGCGCCAGCAGCCAAGTTGGTGGGAGGGTGGATACGCAGTATTTT. Translating gives CASSQVGGRVDTQYF.

This clone has just one count. This sequence joins TRBV4-3 and TRBJ1-1, with D perhaps TRBD1 (6 bases). CDR1 is LGHNA and CDR2 is YSLEER in the germline V gene. V lost 0 bases and J 6 bases, leaving 14 bases between the germline ends. The CDR3 is made up of 15 amino acids. This CDR3 is CASSQDRGQHSEAFF. The CDR3 coding sequence is TGCGCCAGCAGCCAAGATCGAGGACAGCACTCTGAAGCTTTCTTT.

V is TRBV6-5 and J is TRBJ1-4, with 7 bases fitting TRBD1. The germline CDR1 and CDR2 sequences are MNHEY and SVGAGI. CDR3 length: 15 amino acids. The J segment lost 4 bases and the V segment lost 0 bases, leaving 2 bases of the junction unmatched. CDR3 protein: CASSYSGTVNEKLFF. In DNA form, the CDR3 reads TGTGCCAGCAGTTACTCCGGGACAGTTAATGAAAAACTGTTTTTT.

The rearrangement joins TRBV28 to TRBJ2-7; possibly TRBD1 for D (6 bases). Germline V CDR1 and CDR2: MDHEN, SYDVKM. With 2 bases removed from V and 4 bases from J, the gap between germline ends came to 12 bases. The CDR3 loop spans 14 amino acids. CDR3: CASSLPADRYEQYF. CDR3 bases: TGTGCCAGCAGTTTACCCGCCGACAGGTACGAGCAGTACTTC.

This clone appeared a single time. This sample includes further DNA sequences coding for the same CDR3. CDR3 protein: CAISESGLATDTQYF. CDR3 nucleotides: TGTGCCATCAGTGAGTCGGGACTAGCTACAGATACGCAGTATTTT. The chain carries TRBV10-3 and TRBJ2-3, with TRBD2 matching 9 bases. The junction had 1 base not matched to a gene; V was cut back by 0 bases and J by 3 bases. This CDR3 region has 15 residues. CDR1 and CDR2 from the germline V gene are ENHRY and SYGVKD.

The chain has TRBV29-1 and TRBJ2-1; a possible D gene is TRBD2 (5 bases). The CDR3 length is 14 residues. Germline assignment: CDR1 SQVTM and CDR2 ANQGSEA. Trimming took off 4 bases at V and 6 bases at J, with 16 bases between the two ends. The CDR3 spells CSVGGSMGSNEQFF. DNA of the CDR3: TGCAGCGTTGGAGGCTCTATGGGGAGCAATGAGCAGTTCTTC.

The chain carries TRBV6-1 and TRBJ2-2; D is undetermined. V was shortened by 5 bases and J by 7 bases, with 11 bases between the two germline ends. The germline V gene has CDR1 MNHNS and CDR2 SASEGT. The length of the CDR3 is 13 residues. CDR3 in DNA: TGTGCCAGCAGTCCGACCCGGGTCGGGGAGCTGTTTTTT. Translation: CASSPTRVGELFF.

This chain uses TRBV2 with TRBJ2-3; D possibly corresponds to TRBD1 (6 bases). Per germline, CDR1 SNHLY and CDR2 FYNNEI. Trimming shortened V by 8 bases and J by 3 bases, and 15 bases separated the two germline ends. The CDR3 runs to 14 residues. The CDR3 protein is CASRRTDITDTQYF. The CDR3 coding sequence is TGTGCCAGCCGAAGGACAGATATTACAGATACGCAGTATTTT. Full variable domain (remainder filled in from reference TRBV2 and TRBJ2-3): EPEVTQTPSHQVTQMGQEVILRCVPISNHLYFYWYRQILGQKVEFLVSFYNNEISEKSEIFDDQFSVERPDGSNFTLKIRSTKLEDSAMYFCASRRTDITDTQYFGPGTRLTVL.

The V call is TRBV5-1, the J call TRBJ2-2; 8 positions agree with TRBD2. The J segment lost 3 bases and the V segment lost 3 bases, leaving 10 bases of the junction unmatched. This CDR3 is built from 17 residues. Per germline, CDR1 SGHRS and CDR2 YFSETQ. CDR3 amino acids: CASSSGTGRAYTGELFF. The CDR3 DNA is TGCGCCAGCAGCTCCGGGACCGGGAGGGCCTACACCGGGGAGCTGTTTTTT. The full variable domain, with the rest looked up from reference TRBV5-1 and TRBJ2-2, is KAGVTQTPRYLIKTRGQQVTLSCSPISGHRSVSWYQQTPGQGLQFLFEYFSETQRNKGNFPGRFSGRQFSNSRSEMNVSTLELGDSALYLCASSSGTGRAYTGELFFGEGSRLTVL.

This chain uses TRBV4-3 with TRBJ2-6; 10 bases map to TRBD1. V was pared by 4 bases and J by 0 bases, with 6 bases of the junction left unmatched. CDR1 is LGHNA and CDR2 is YSLEER in the germline V gene. There are 18 residues in the CDR3. The CDR3 here is CASSPGTGVFSGANVLTF. Here the CDR3 DNA reads TGCGCCAGCAGCCCGGGGACAGGGGTATTCTCTGGGGCCAACGTCCTGACTTTC.

The chain combines TRBV7-9 with TRBJ1-1; maybe TRBD1 (5 bases). Germline V gives CDR1 SEHNR, CDR2 FQNEAQ (reference sequence). Trimming removed 1 base at V and 6 bases at J, with 15 bases between. The CDR3 has 15 amino acids. CDR3 sequence reads: CASSLEGTLGAEAFF. DNA of the CDR3: TGTGCCAGCAGCTTAGAGGGGACCTTAGGCGCTGAAGCTTTCTTT.

This clone was seen only once. The chain joins TRBV7-6 to TRBJ2-5; TRBD1 aligns across 7 bases. The CDR3 loop spans 15 amino acids. Germline V CDR1 and CDR2: SGHVS, FNYEAQ. V shed 5 bases, J shed 4 bases, and the junction held 10 bases outside the gene matches. The CDR3 loop reads CASSLYSTGRETQYF. The DNA for the CDR3 is TGTGCCAGCAGCCTCTATTCGACAGGGAGAGAGACCCAGTACTTC.

The chain carries TRBV4-1 and TRBJ1-3; weak D call: TRBD1 (6 bases). V dropped 4 bases and J dropped 4 bases, with 26 bases sitting between them. The germline V gene encodes CDR1 MGHRA and CDR2 YSYEKL. The CDR3 has 19 amino acids. The CDR3: CASSREPSTGYSFGNTIYF. The CDR3 DNA is TGCGCCAGCAGCCGAGAGCCATCTACAGGGTATTCTTTCGGAAACACCATATATTTT.

CDR3 nucleotides: TGTGCCAGGAACTACGGGGGGACGGGGAATGAGCAGTTCTTC. Translation gives CARNYGGTGNEQFF. V is TRBV7-2 and J is TRBJ2-1; 7 bases are shared with TRBD2. CDR3 length equals 14 residues. J lost 7 bases, V lost 9 bases, and 12 bases had no gene match. The germline V gene encodes CDR1 SGHTA and CDR2 FQGNSA.